These 23 T cell receptor beta chains originate from one sample sequenced in a study of blood T cell repertoires in COVID-19 (dated by TCRdb to 2020 to 2021). Libraries were built with the immunoSEQ multiplex PCR assay. Held by TCRdb, this immuneACCESS table contains in-frame sequences only and omits some clones. Under half of the omission traces to an unresolved V gene where checked; the cause of the rest is unknown. The sample table holds tens of thousands of clones, of which about 83% were seen once. The ten biggest clones cover around 10% of the sample. Sequencing input: peripheral blood. The receptors were gathered from a human donor with active COVID-19. The donor label of this sample is uncertain.

The chain combines TRBV7-3 with TRBJ2-1; 10 nucleotides line up with TRBD2. Germline lookup yields CDR1 SGHTA and CDR2 FQGTGA. V shed 2 bases, J shed 9 bases, and the junction held 4 bases outside the gene matches. The CDR3 runs 14 residues. The DNA for the CDR3 is TGTGCCAGCAGCTTACTGGGACTAGCGACTGAGCAGTTCTTC. Translation gives CASSLLGLATEQFF.

This clone was found once. This sequence joins TRBV28 and TRBJ1-5; D remains ambiguous. CDR1 and CDR2 from the germline V gene are MDHEN and SYDVKM. V lost 7 bases and J lost 3, with 16 bases in between. The CDR3 loop spans 15 amino acids. CDR3: CASNMGGLVNQPQHF. CDR3 bases: TGTGCCAGCAATATGGGCGGGTTGGTCAATCAGCCCCAGCATTTT.

This sequence joins TRBV28 and TRBJ2-7; D perhaps matches TRBD2 (7 bases). CDR1 is MDHEN and CDR2 is SYDVKM in the germline V gene. The V end was cut by 6 bases, the J end by 5 bases, with 14 bases between. The length of the CDR3 is 13 residues. The CDR3 DNA follows: TGTGCCAGCAGGCTACGGGGGGCAAACGAGCAGTACTTC. This encodes CASRLRGANEQYF. Full variable domain (missing parts from reference TRBV28 and TRBJ2-7): DVKVTQSSRYLVKRTGEKVFLECVQDMDHENMFWYRQDPGLGLRLIYFSYDVKMKEKGDIPEGYSVSREKKERFSLILESASTNQTSMYLCASRLRGANEQYFGPGTRLTVT.

This chain links TRBV19 with TRBJ2-3; 9 bases are a match to TRBD2. The ends lost 7 bases at V and 0 bases at J; junction bases unmatched: 5. This CDR3 is 15 amino acids long. Per the germline V gene, CDR1 is LNHDA and CDR2 is SQIVND (reference sequence). CDR3 DNA sequence: TGTGCCAGTACCCTCCTAGCGGGAAGCACAGATACGCAGTATTTT. Its protein product is CASTLLAGSTDTQYF.

The rearrangement joins TRBV7-9 to TRBJ2-7; 8 positions agree with TRBD1. V lost 4 bases and J lost 6; bases outside the gene matches: 8. CDR3 size: 14 residues. Germline values: CDR1 SEHNR, CDR2 FQNEAQ (reference sequence). The CDR3 DNA sequence: TGTGCCAGCAGCTACGGGACAGGAGTGGTCGAGCAGTACTTC. Protein: CASSYGTGVVEQYF.

The CDR3 loop reads CASTLGSSYNEQFF. The CDR3 DNA sequence: TGTGCCAGCACCCTTGGCAGCTCCTACAATGAGCAGTTCTTC. The rearrangement joins TRBV11-2 to TRBJ2-1, with D hard to call. Germline V gene sequence: CDR1 SGHAT, CDR2 FQNNGV. The CDR3 is made up of 14 amino acids. Trimming removed 7 bases from V and 0 bases from J, with 10 bases in between.

V is TRBV29-1 and J is TRBJ2-2; possibly TRBD1 for D (6 bases). Germline V gene data show CDR1 as SQVTM and CDR2 as ANQGSEA. The CDR3 covers 12 residues. V shed 6 bases and J shed 5 bases, with 10 bases lying between them. This CDR3 reads CSVIGGTGELFF. DNA of the CDR3: TGCAGCGTAATAGGGGGAACCGGGGAGCTGTTTTTT.

The chain couples TRBV6-5 to TRBJ1-2; 7 bases match TRBD1. This CDR3 is built from 15 residues. The germline gives CDR1 MNHEY, CDR2 SVGAGI. V dropped 0 bases and J dropped 13; count of bases not matched to a gene: 14. The CDR3 region is CASSYSIGSEGAITF. The CDR3, as DNA: TGTGCCAGCAGTTACTCGATAGGGTCTGAGGGGGCCATCACCTTC.

This chain links TRBV11-2 with TRBJ2-7, with TRBD1 matching over 9 bases. The V and J ends lost 4 bases and 2 bases, in that order; junction bases with no gene match: 3. This CDR3 region has 14 residues. CDR1 is SGHAT and CDR2 is FQNNGV in the germline V gene. The CDR3 bases are TGTGCCAGCAGCTCCAGACAGGGGGCCTACGAGCAGTACTTC. It specifies CASSSRQGAYEQYF.

The V gene is TRBV2, the J gene TRBJ2-3; maybe TRBD2 (7 bases). The CDR3 covers 14 residues. Germline values: CDR1 SNHLY, CDR2 FYNNEI. V was clipped by 6 bases and J by 4 bases, with 14 bases between them. The CDR3 DNA sequence: TGTGCCAGCAGACTACAGGGAGGGGCAGATACGCAGTATTTT. Its protein is CASRLQGGADTQYF.

The genes are TRBV4-1 and TRBJ2-7, with D perhaps matching TRBD2 (5 bases). Germline-derived CDR1 and CDR2 are MGHRA and YSYEKL. V lost 5 bases and J 1 base, leaving 6 bases between the germline ends. The CDR3 totals 12 residues. The CDR3, as DNA: TGCGCCAGCAGCTCGGGGTCCTACGAGCAGTACTTC. This gives the protein CASSSGSYEQYF.

Turning to this clone: One end of the junction does not line up with germline, which may come from a read error. The rearrangement joins TRBV2 to TRBJ2-7; D unclear. The germline V gene encodes CDR1 SNHLY and CDR2 FYNNEI. The CDR3 extends over 11 amino acids. The CDR3 reads CASSSPYERYF. As DNA, the CDR3 is TGTGCCAGCAGTTCCCCCTACGAGCGGTACTTC.

The rearrangement links TRBV5-1 to TRBJ1-2, with D possibly TRBD1 on 5 matching bases. The germline V and J ends were trimmed by 4 bases and 7 bases, with 20 bases remaining between them. The V gene's germline CDR1 is SGHRS and CDR2 YFSETQ. The CDR3 runs 15 residues. The CDR3 sequence is CASSQHRQGKAGYTF. Here the CDR3 DNA reads TGCGCCAGCAGCCAACACCGTCAGGGTAAGGCTGGCTACACCTTC.

The genes are TRBV5-5 and TRBJ1-1; 7 positions agree with TRBD1. The CDR3 has 15 residues. J lost 0 bases, V lost 4 bases, and 6 bases had no gene match. Germline loops: CDR1 SGHKS, CDR2 YYEKEE (reference sequence). The CDR3 protein is CASSGQAAMNTEAFF. The CDR3 nucleotides are TGTGCCAGCAGCGGACAGGCCGCAATGAACACTGAAGCTTTCTTT.

In this sample, this clone turned up once. This chain connects TRBV5-4 to TRBJ1-1; D remains unclear. This CDR3 spans 15 amino acids. The V gene's germline CDR1 is SGHNT and CDR2 YYREEE (reference sequence). The V and J ends lost 4 bases and 1 base respectively, with 14 bases between them. CDR3 DNA: TGTGCCAGCAGCACGGAACGGGATCCGAACACTGAAGCTTTCTTT. Protein: CASSTERDPNTEAFF.

This clone is a singleton in its sample. This rearrangement joins TRBV27 to TRBJ2-7; 9 bases align to TRBD2. Germline CDR1 and CDR2: MNHEY and SMNVEV (reference sequence). The CDR3 is made up of 21 amino acids. With V trimmed by 0 bases and J by 0 bases, 18 bases remained unmatched. In nucleotides, the CDR3 is TGTGCCAGCAGTTTATCCTCTTGGGTTGGTAGCGGGAGCGTCCCCTCCTACGAGCAGTACTTC. This sequence encodes CASSLSSWVGSGSVPSYEQYF.

This clone occurred a few times. The CDR3 DNA reads as TGTGCCAGCAGCCAGCCAAGTCGGGATGAAAAACTGTTTTTT. This codes for CASSQPSRDEKLFF. The chain employs TRBV3-1 (or the pseudogene TRBV3-2) and TRBJ1-4; D not resolved. V was clipped by 3 bases and J by 6 bases, with 11 bases between them. Germline V gene lookup returns CDR1 LGHDT and CDR2 YNNKEL (reference sequence). There are 14 residues in the CDR3.

CDR3 amino acids: CAISESGGQDSPLHF. The CDR3 DNA follows: TGTGCCATCAGTGAGTCGGGGGGGCAGGATTCACCCCTCCACTTT. The chain carries TRBV10-3 and TRBJ1-6; tentatively, D is TRBD1 (6 bases). Trimming took 0 bases from V and 8 from J, leaving 11 bases between them. Germline CDR1 reads ENHRY; CDR2 reads SYGVKD. The length of the CDR3 is 15 residues.

This clone has more than one count but fewer than ten. The chain combines TRBV25-1 with TRBJ2-1, with a tentative D call TRBD2 (5 bases). The V end lost 7 bases, the J end lost 10 bases, and 14 bases lay between the germline ends. The CDR3 consists of 12 residues. The V gene's germline CDR1 is MGHDK and CDR2 SYGVNS. CDR3 loop: CASTGNSYEQFF. The CDR3 coding sequence is TGTGCCAGCACGGGGAATAGCTACGAGCAGTTCTTC.

This chain connects TRBV4-1 to TRBJ2-4; possible D gene TRBD1, 5 bases. Germline assignment: CDR1 MGHRA and CDR2 YSYEKL. Trimming pared 4 bases from V and 6 bases from J, leaving 7 bases between. The CDR3 is made up of 12 amino acids. The CDR3 protein is CASSRTGNIQYF. CDR3 DNA: TGCGCCAGCAGCCGAACAGGAAACATTCAGTACTTC.

Only a few counts were recorded for this clone. J is TRBJ1-1 and V is TRBV12-3 or TRBV12-4; D is ambiguous. Trimming took 3 bases from V and 4 from J, leaving 9 bases between them. CDR3 length: 13 residues. In DNA, the CDR3 is TGTGCCAGCAGTTTGCGTGGTCTCACTGAAGCTTTCTTT. It is translated as CASSLRGLTEAFF.

The chain carries TRBV4-2 and TRBJ1-3; no clear D gene. CDR3 size: 15 residues. Per germline, CDR1 LGHNA and CDR2 YNFKEQ. Between the trimmed V and J ends, which lost 1 base and 2 bases, there was a span of 9 bases. The CDR3 loop is CASSQAGGTGNTIYF. Written as DNA, the CDR3 is TGTGCCAGCAGCCAAGCGGGCGGGACTGGAAACACCATATATTTT.

V and J are TRBV6-5 and TRBJ1-1, with 8 bases matching TRBD1. The CDR3 has 15 residues. Germline V CDR1 and CDR2: MNHEY, SVGAGI. The junction had 13 bases not matched to a gene; V was cut back by 4 bases and J by 9 bases. CDR3 DNA: TGTGCCAGCAGTTTCAGGACAGGGATAGACTCCAAAGCTTTCTTT. This translates into CASSFRTGIDSKAFF.